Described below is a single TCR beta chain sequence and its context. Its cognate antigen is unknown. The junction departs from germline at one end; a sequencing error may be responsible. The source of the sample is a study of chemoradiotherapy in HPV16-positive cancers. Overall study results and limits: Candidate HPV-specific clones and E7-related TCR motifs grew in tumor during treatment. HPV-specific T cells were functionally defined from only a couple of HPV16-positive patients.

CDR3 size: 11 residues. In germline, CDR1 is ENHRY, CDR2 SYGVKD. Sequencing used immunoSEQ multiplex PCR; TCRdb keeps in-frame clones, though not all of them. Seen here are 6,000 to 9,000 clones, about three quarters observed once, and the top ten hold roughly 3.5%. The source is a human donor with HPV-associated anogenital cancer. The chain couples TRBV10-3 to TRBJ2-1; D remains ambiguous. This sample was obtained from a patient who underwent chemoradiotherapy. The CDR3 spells CAISEGQKLLF. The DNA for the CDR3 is TGTGCCATCAGTGAAGGCCAGAAACTCCTCTTC.